Here is one T cell receptor (beta chain) with its context. The data belong to a study of OX40 agonist ivuxolimab in advanced cancers. The assay was immunoSEQ multiplex PCR, and TCRdb's table has in-frame clones only and misses some. The sample lists 65,000 to 95,000 clones, roughly 84% occurring once. This receptor was identified in an adult with an advanced solid tumor such as melanoma, head and neck, liver or kidney cancer. Sequences were derived from CD4+ or CD8+ T cells sorted from blood, sampled in a trial of the OX40 agonist ivuxolimab.

The CDR3 nucleotides are TGTGCCAGCAGCCTATCGACAGTCGGCTACACCTTC. This codes for CASSLSTVGYTF. The chain combines TRBV6-6 with TRBJ1-2; the D gene is possibly TRBD1 (5 bases). V was cut by 6 bases and J by 8 bases, with 13 bases left in between. CDR1 MNHNY and CDR2 SVGAGI come from the germline V gene (reference sequence). The CDR3 loop spans 12 amino acids.